Detailed here is one T cell receptor beta chain. The sample belongs to a study of T cells in Graves' hyperthyroidism and ophthalmopathy. Amplification of TCR beta CDR3 regions used RNA as the template. The TCR CDR3 was amplified in a first-round RT-PCR using the HTBI primer set. TCRdb analysed the multiplex PCR reads with MiXCR anew, one entry per CDR3 protein. The repertoire holds roughly 530,000 distinct CDR3 sequences, with roughly 15% as singletons. Trimming cost V 2 bases and J 0 bases; bases outside gene matches: 5. Germline assignment: CDR1 SGHRS and CDR2 YFSETQ. The CDR3 sequence is 17 residues long. PBMCs were sourced from over 8.5 ml fresh peripheral blood.

Source material: blood. The receptor's source is a woman aged 18 to 35 with Graves' ophthalmopathy. The gene calls are TRBV5-1 and TRBJ1-6; TRBD1 aligns across 7 bases. This CDR3 is CASSFHSGGSYNSPLHF. CDR3 nucleotide sequence: TGCGCCAGCAGCTTCCATTCAGGGGGCTCCTATAATTCACCCCTCCACTTT. Combining the CDR3 with reference TRBV5-1 and TRBJ1-6 gives the whole variable domain KAGVTQTPRYLIKTRGQQVTLSCSPISGHRSVSWYQQTPGQGLQFLFEYFSETQRNKGNFPGRFSGRQFSNSRSEMNVSTLELGDSALYLCASSFHSGGSYNSPLHFGNGTRLTVT.